Detailed here is one TCR beta chain. Its target is not known. The data were produced by immunoSEQ multiplex PCR, yet TCRdb's version contains in-frame clones alone and is incomplete. The table shows 80,000 to 100,000 clones, with 90% to 95% occurring only once. This entry comes from a study of OX40 agonist ivuxolimab in advanced cancers. Study details: The study gave patients intravenous ivuxolimab at 0.01 to 10 mg/kg every 2 weeks. Patients with hepatocellular carcinoma, melanoma, renal cell or head and neck cancer made up the dose-escalation patients. Previous treatment with anti-PD-1, anti-PD-L1 or anti-CTLA-4 therapy was allowed; 40% had received some.

Study results and limitations: At 0.1 to 3.0 mg/kg, clonal expansion of CD4+ and CD8+ blood T cells had occurred by week 6.

Trimming pared 0 bases from V and 4 bases from J, leaving 3 bases between. The CDR3 has 12 residues. Germline V lookup: CDR1 SGHAT, CDR2 FQNNGV. Sequencing was performed on CD4+ or CD8+ T cells sorted from blood, taken in a trial of the OX40 agonist ivuxolimab. The J gene is TRBJ1-2, the V gene TRBV11-2; D is uncertain. This TCR was sampled from an adult with an advanced solid tumor such as melanoma, head and neck, liver or kidney cancer. The CDR3 loop is CASSLEGYGYTF. The CDR3 DNA sequence: TGTGCCAGCAGCTTAGAGGGCTATGGCTACACCTTC. The complete variable domain, with remaining parts taken from reference TRBV11-2 and TRBJ1-2, reads EAGVAQSPRYKIIEKRQSVAFWCNPISGHATLYWYQQILGQGPKLLIQFQNNGVVDDSQLPKDRFSAERLKGVDSTLKIQPAKLEDSAVYLCASSLEGYGYTFGSGTRLTVV.